Sequencing of this TCR beta chain was carried out in a study of T cell responses to AZD1222 COVID-19 vaccine. Study-level information: Analysis merged second doses at about 4 or about 12 weeks.

Regarding this clone: The antigen is not known.

Method: immunoSEQ multiplex PCR; TCRdb's copy keeps in-frame clones and lacks some. The table shows some 120,000 clones, with approximately 90% occurring only once. The V and J ends lost 4 bases and 5 bases respectively, with 11 bases between them. Germline assignment: CDR1 PRHDT and CDR2 FYEKMQ (reference sequence). The CDR3 is 13 amino acids. Findings of the study overall: Repertoire samples came only from after the peak T cell response. The study found vaccine-associated CD4 TCRs spanning spike, dominant at 160-218 and 743-854. Among the donors, most were white British and more were female, and clonal diversity was possibly underestimated.

The sample in question was peripheral blood, obtained on day 0 of AZD1222 vaccination. The TCR sequence derives from an adult in good health. The gene calls are TRBV13 and TRBJ2-5, with D maybe TRBD1 (8 bases). The CDR3 nucleotides read TGTGCCAGCAGCTCACAGGGGGGGGAGACCCAGTACTTC. Amino acids: CASSSQGGETQYF.